The entry below gives a single TCR beta chain sequence along with its context. The repertoire was sequenced with immunoSEQ multiplex PCR; TCRdb's copy has only in-frame clones and lacks some. The table records about 220,000 clones, almost 90% of them present only once. This sample stems from a study of blood T cell repertoires in COVID-19. Turning to the study itself: Whether acute or convalescent, the COVID-19 samples came from the United States, Italy and Spain. Sources were T cells, B-cell-depleted T cells, or PBMCs; the material itself was cDNA or gDNA.

The participants were between roughly 18 and 90 years old and came from about two dozen US areas. Cohorts were determined from participant-reported clinical history. Germline V gene sequence: CDR1 LNHDA, CDR2 SQIVND (reference sequence). CDR3 length: 15 residues. With V trimmed by 5 bases and J by 4 bases, 2 bases remained unmatched. The sequencing sample was made of PBMCs or T cells enriched from blood (not recorded which). The chain combines TRBV19 with TRBJ2-1; 13 nucleotides agree with TRBD2. The source of this sequence is a woman aged 45-65 years with acute COVID-19. In DNA, the CDR3 is TGTGCCAGTAGTGGGGGACTAGCGGGATACAATGAGCAGTTCTTC. It specifies CASSGGLAGYNEQFF.